The entry below gives a single T cell receptor (beta chain) sequence along with its context. Its antigen remains unknown. This sample is part of a study of cytomegalovirus exposure and HLA in healthy donors. Trimming left V 2 bases short and J 8 bases short, with 18 bases between. The CDR3 covers 15 residues. Profiling relied on immunoSEQ multiplex PCR, and the TCRdb table lists in-frame clones only, not all of them. Altogether 150,000 or so clones are present, approximately 92% being singletons, with the ten largest covering 0.95% to 1.5%. Study conclusions and caveats: Rarity marked most TCR sequences, yet some public TCRs occurred in many donors.

The TCR originated in a woman under 30 in good health and CMV-seronegative. The sample was PBMCs. This chain uses TRBV6-7 with TRBJ1-2; D may be TRBD1 (6 bases). TRBV6-7 is classed as an ORF, of uncertain function. CDR3 sequence: CASSYRAGASRGYTF. For the CDR3, the DNA is TGTGCCAGCAGTTACCGCGCAGGGGCGTCGAGAGGCTACACCTTC.